This T cell receptor (beta chain) was sequenced for a study of blood T cell repertoires in COVID-19. Patients at the Seattle site were enrolled during active infection and followed longitudinally. The CDR3 totals 15 residues. J was trimmed by 1 base and V by 4 bases; bases with no gene match: 2. The germline V gene encodes CDR1 LGHDT and CDR2 YNNKEL (reference sequence). Source study methods: Using reference gene primer amplification, nucleated cell counts were estimated. Profiled with immunoSEQ multiplex PCR; TCRdb holds only in-frame clones, not every one. That table is the source of V, J and clone size, and D and trimming were worked out from the DNA. The sample yields 430,000 or so clones, roughly 89% seen once.

The chain recombines TRBV3-1 (or the pseudogene TRBV3-2) with TRBJ2-1; 9 bases align to TRBD2. Input material: peripheral blood. This receptor was identified in a man aged 18-30 years with COVID-19, enrolled during active disease. CDR3 nucleotide sequence: TGTGCCAGCAGCCCCCTAGCGGGATCCTACAATGAGCAGTTCTTC. Amino acid sequence: CASSPLAGSYNEQFF.